This is a list of T cell receptor beta chains from one sample in a study of cytomegalovirus exposure and HLA in healthy donors. Repertoires were generated with immunoSEQ multiplex PCR, while TCRdb's copy carries only in-frame clones and drops some. This sample's table has around 57,000 clones. The sample comprised PBMCs. The origin of the receptors is a woman in her 50s in good health and CMV-seropositive. Both conserved end residues are trimmed from each CDR3.

>TRBV2
ASSERQTANQPQH
>TRBV6-1
ATLYATGSTGELF
>TRBV28
ASSFQSYEQY
>TRBV19
ASTTEGGVTGELF
>TRBV27
ASSLSHGYRLF
>TRBV13
DLSQGGGWFPQNTEAF
>TRBV11-2
ASSLVQGLKQF
>TRBV9
ASSALERTGAYEQY
>TRBV28
ASKSTTEKLF
>TRBV15
ATSEASGSYEQY
>TRBV5-1
ASSLDSSLSGNTIY
>TRBV6-6
ASKNIAYEQY
>TRBV5-5
ASSLLQASNQPQH
>TRBV6-5
ASSLGLPTDTQY
>TRBV4-1
ASSQVRLERQF
>TRBV18
ASSSGLAGGFTY
>TRBV9
ASSAREGGSPDTQY
>TRBV5-4
ASSLALAGPGELF
>TRBV20-1
SARGWGGLT
>TRBV28
ASSFPTREPRITSYEQY
>TRBV28
ASSLAGGAYEQY
>TRBV4-1
ASSQGIGGSYEQY
>TRBV5-6
ASSGTGVRNEKLF
>TRBV19
ASSMVAGQTYEQY
>TRBV28
ASSVDRGHIQY
>TRBV7-8
ASSSMGQGAGEQY
>TRBV7-9
ASSLAFLDRVPYEQY
>TRBV27
ASSPGYSGANVLT
>TRBV19
ASSMYDYGYT
>TRBV28
ASSLYGDTQY
>TRBV6-4
ASKLQALYGYT
>TRBV5-1
ASRSRGGTDTQY
>TRBV28
ASSPTGGSYEQY
>TRBV18
ASSPLAPQGRTEAF
>TRBV28
ASSWLGLAGGQETQY
>TRBV7-3
ASSRRTSGGSHPDNEQF
>TRBV7-8
ASSLAAGTGTNEQF
>TRBV6-5
ENGGKQPQH
>TRBV7-2
ASSLAISGGTAEAF
>TRBV28
ASSPDRVRGYT
>TRBV4-1
ASSVDSAYEQY
>TRBV5-1
ASTGTSGNTGELF
>TRBV7-9
ASSFPSGPTDTQY
>TRBV7-6
ASSLYQGGQVAYEQY
>TRBV7-2
ASSLSGSGRMETQY